This T cell receptor (beta chain) was retrieved from a study of T cell repertoires in cytomegalovirus infection. Study background: Recently identified HLA-C-restricted CMV epitopes were used, and well-studied HLA-B-restricted CMV epitopes were used as well. It was the public TCR beta signatures that indicated both CMV infection and matching HLA type. Findings of the study overall: The ex vivo response was dominated by HLA-C-restricted CMV-specific TCR beta clonotypes. Summed frequency of public TCR beta families distinguished CMV carriers with the relevant HLA.

At least ten counts were recorded for this clonotype. Its cognate antigen is unknown. Trimming cost V 5 bases and J 6 bases, with 11 bases left between them. There are 14 residues in the CDR3. TCRdb re-called the reads through MiXCR, storing one row per CDR3 protein. The sample has around 900,000 distinct CDR3 sequences; roughly a third are singletons. The V call is TRBV12-3 or TRBV12-4, the J call TRBJ1-6, with a tentative D call TRBD1 (6 bases). The source was cultured CD8+ T cells from PBMCs, collected from culture after CMV antigen stimulation. The TCR was taken from a human donor in good health (CMV status not recorded). Some clones in this sample may be carry-over from other donors' samples. The CDR3 DNA sequence: TGTGCCAGCAGTGCTGACAGGATTAATTCACCCCTCCACTTT. It is translated as CASSADRINSPLHF.